This is a list of T cell receptor beta chains from one sample in a study of long-term antiretroviral therapy in people with HIV. This table comes from immunoSEQ multiplex PCR, and its TCRdb copy is limited to in-frame clones, with some not included. The sample lists approximately 30,000 clones; around four fifths were seen once. Specimen: unsorted PBMCs, collected around 2.8 years after starting antiretroviral therapy. Receptors were obtained from a man younger than 45 with HIV. Both conserved end residues are part of each CDR3. The D gene is left open where the match is weak. Rows give clone size only sometimes, using once, few, many, or a class for an expanded clone.

abundance: .
j_gene: TRBJ2-7
v_gene: TRBV5-4
d_gene: .
CDR3nt: TGTGCCAGCAGCTTGGGTTCTGGAGGGCCGAACGAGCAGTACTTC
CDR3aa: CASSLGSGGPNEQYF

abundance: .
j_gene: TRBJ1-1
v_gene: TRBV4-1
d_gene: .
CDR3nt: TGCGCCAGCAGCCAAGATGACCGACCGCTTTTT
CDR3aa: CASSQDDRPLF

abundance: .
j_gene: TRBJ2-7
v_gene: TRBV19
d_gene: TRBD2
CDR3nt: TGTGCCAGTAGTGCCGTAGCGGGAGGGAACTACGAGCAGTACTTC
CDR3aa: CASSAVAGGNYEQYF

abundance: .
j_gene: TRBJ2-1
v_gene: TRBV27
d_gene: .
CDR3nt: TGTGCCAGCAGCAACCTACCCCCGAGCTCCTACAATGAGCAGTTCTTC
CDR3aa: CASSNLPPSSYNEQFF

abundance: .
j_gene: TRBJ2-5
v_gene: TRBV5-4
d_gene: .
CDR3nt: TGTGCCAGCAGCCCCTGGGGCGAACCCCAAGGGGAGACCCAGTACTTC
CDR3aa: CASSPWGEPQGETQYF

abundance: .
j_gene: TRBJ2-5
v_gene: TRBV15
d_gene: .
CDR3nt: TGTGCCACCAGCAGAGAGGGGGAGCGGGAAGAGACCCAGTACTTC
CDR3aa: CATSREGEREETQYF

abundance: .
j_gene: TRBJ1-1
v_gene: TRBV6-5
d_gene: .
CDR3nt: TGTGCCAGCAACGGAGACGGTGACACTGAAGCTTTCTTT
CDR3aa: CASNGDGDTEAFF

abundance: .
j_gene: TRBJ1-3
v_gene: TRBV19
d_gene: .
CDR3nt: TGTGCCAGTAGTATCTCCCTGTGGGGGGACATACGAAACACCATATATTTT
CDR3aa: CASSISLWGDIRNTIYF

abundance: .
j_gene: TRBJ2-3
v_gene: TRBV7-9
d_gene: .
CDR3nt: TGTGCCAGCAGCCGACAGGACGGTACGCAGTATTTT
CDR3aa: CASSRQDGTQYF

abundance: once
j_gene: TRBJ1-4
v_gene: TRBV5-1
d_gene: .
CDR3nt: TGCGCCAGCAGCTTAGGGGTCGGCAATGAAAAACTGTTTTTT
CDR3aa: CASSLGVGNEKLFF

abundance: .
j_gene: TRBJ2-2
v_gene: TRBV10-1
d_gene: .
CDR3nt: TGCGCCAGCAGTGAGTTGATCGGTGCGAACACCGGGGAGCTGTTTTTT
CDR3aa: CASSELIGANTGELFF

abundance: .
j_gene: TRBJ1-2
v_gene: TRBV6-1
d_gene: .
CDR3nt: TGTGCCAGCAGTGAAGTACCGGGCGGGGGCGATGGCTACACCTTC
CDR3aa: CASSEVPGGGDGYTF

abundance: .
j_gene: TRBJ2-1
v_gene: TRBV7-6
d_gene: .
CDR3nt: TGTGCCAGCAGCCGGCTTGGATCCGAAGAGCAGTTCTTC
CDR3aa: CASSRLGSEEQFF

abundance: once
j_gene: TRBJ1-2
v_gene: TRBV30
d_gene: .
CDR3nt: TGTGCCTGGAGTTCCCCCACACCTGGCTACACCTTC
CDR3aa: CAWSSPTPGYTF

abundance: .
j_gene: TRBJ1-1
v_gene: TRBV19
d_gene: TRBD1
CDR3nt: TGTGCCAGTAGTAACTTCCGGACAGGGGCGATTGAAGCTTTCTTT
CDR3aa: CASSNFRTGAIEAFF

abundance: .
j_gene: TRBJ2-3
v_gene: TRBV27
d_gene: TRBD2
CDR3nt: TGTGCCAGCAGTCTCCCTAGCGGGAGAGAGTCTGATACGCAGTATTTT
CDR3aa: CASSLPSGRESDTQYF

abundance: .
j_gene: TRBJ1-2
v_gene: TRBV6-1
d_gene: .
CDR3nt: TGTGCCAGCAGTGAAGGAGGGGGGGCGGGCGGCTACACCTTC
CDR3aa: CASSEGGGAGGYTF

abundance: .
j_gene: TRBJ1-2
v_gene: TRBV7-8
d_gene: .
CDR3nt: TGTGCCAGCAGCCCCCTTGGGATAGGCGGCTACACCTTC
CDR3aa: CASSPLGIGGYTF

abundance: .
j_gene: TRBJ2-3
v_gene: TRBV9
d_gene: .
CDR3nt: TGTGCCAGCAGCGTAGACTGGGGCGAGCGGCCCACAGATACGCAGTATTTT
CDR3aa: CASSVDWGERPTDTQYF

abundance: once
j_gene: TRBJ2-7
v_gene: TRBV4-1
d_gene: .
CDR3nt: TGCGCCAGCAGCCAAGTGGTCGGCTACTCCTACGAGCAGTACTTC
CDR3aa: CASSQVVGYSYEQYF

abundance: .
j_gene: TRBJ1-1
v_gene: TRBV11-2
d_gene: .
CDR3nt: TGTGCCAGCAGCTTGGGGACTGAAGCTTTCTTT
CDR3aa: CASSLGTEAFF

abundance: .
j_gene: TRBJ2-7
v_gene: TRBV6-5
d_gene: TRBD2
CDR3nt: TGTGCCAGCAGTTGGGGGACTAGCGGCTCCTACGAGCAGTACTTC
CDR3aa: CASSWGTSGSYEQYF

abundance: once
j_gene: TRBJ2-2
v_gene: TRBV6-1
d_gene: .
CDR3nt: TGTGCCAGCAGTACGGACAGCTTGAACACCGGGGAGCTGTTTTTT
CDR3aa: CASSTDSLNTGELFF

abundance: .
j_gene: TRBJ2-3
v_gene: TRBV5-1
d_gene: .
CDR3nt: TGCGCCAGCAGCTTGGATATCTTAGGAGATACGCAGTATTTT
CDR3aa: CASSLDILGDTQYF

abundance: .
j_gene: TRBJ2-7
v_gene: TRBV6-5
d_gene: TRBD1
CDR3nt: TGTGCCAGCAGTCTAAGGACAGGGGGGGACTTCGAGCAGTACTTC
CDR3aa: CASSLRTGGDFEQYF

abundance: .
j_gene: TRBJ2-7
v_gene: TRBV25-1
d_gene: TRBD1
CDR3nt: TGTGCCAGCAGTGGGACAGGCGGCAGGAGTTCCTACGAGCAGTACTTC
CDR3aa: CASSGTGGRSSYEQYF

abundance: .
j_gene: TRBJ1-2
v_gene: TRBV5-4
d_gene: TRBD1
CDR3nt: TGTGCCAGCAGCTTGGACGGGACAGGGGTTTATGGCTACACCTTC
CDR3aa: CASSLDGTGVYGYTF

abundance: .
j_gene: TRBJ1-1
v_gene: TRBV5-4
d_gene: TRBD1
CDR3nt: TGTGCCAGCAGCTTTGGACGGGGGGGGACAGGTACTGAAGCTTTCTTT
CDR3aa: CASSFGRGGTGTEAFF

abundance: .
j_gene: TRBJ2-6
v_gene: TRBV29-1
d_gene: .
CDR3nt: TGCAGCGTTCCCGATGCCTCTGGGGCCAACGTCCTGACTTTC
CDR3aa: CSVPDASGANVLTF

abundance: .
j_gene: TRBJ1-1
v_gene: TRBV5-1
d_gene: .
CDR3nt: TGCGCCAGCAGCTTGATAGGACATTGGAACACTGAAGCTTTCTTT
CDR3aa: CASSLIGHWNTEAFF

abundance: .
j_gene: TRBJ1-4
v_gene: TRBV9
d_gene: TRBD1
CDR3nt: TGTGCCAGCAGCTTGACAGGGCACCCTAATGAAAAACTGTTTTTT
CDR3aa: CASSLTGHPNEKLFF

abundance: .
j_gene: TRBJ1-1
v_gene: TRBV5-4
d_gene: TRBD1
CDR3nt: TGTGCCAGCAGCTTGGGGACAGGGCCGAACACTGAAGCTTTCTTT
CDR3aa: CASSLGTGPNTEAFF

abundance: once
j_gene: TRBJ2-3
v_gene: TRBV11-2
d_gene: .
CDR3nt: TGTGCTTTAAGTAAGGGGGGGGATACGCAGTATTTT
CDR3aa: CALSKGGDTQYF

abundance: .
j_gene: TRBJ1-3
v_gene: TRBV5-1
d_gene: .
CDR3nt: TGCGCCAGCAGCTGGGGCCTGGGGGACCTCTCTGGAAACACCATATATTTT
CDR3aa: CASSWGLGDLSGNTIYF

abundance: .
j_gene: TRBJ2-1
v_gene: TRBV5-1
d_gene: TRBD1
CDR3nt: TGCGCCAGCAGCCCGGGACAGGGGGCCCTTTTGTATGAGCAGTTCTTC
CDR3aa: CASSPGQGALLYEQFF

abundance: .
j_gene: TRBJ2-5
v_gene: TRBV25-1
d_gene: TRBD1
CDR3nt: TGTGCCAGCAGTGATCCGACAGGGTTTGGAGAGACCCAGTACTTC
CDR3aa: CASSDPTGFGETQYF

abundance: .
j_gene: TRBJ2-1
v_gene: TRBV11-2
d_gene: .
CDR3nt: TGTGCCAGCAGCTTAAGGGGGTTAAAGGGGGGCTCCTACAATGAGCAGTTCTTC
CDR3aa: CASSLRGLKGGSYNEQFF

abundance: .
j_gene: TRBJ2-7
v_gene: TRBV21-1
d_gene: .
CDR3nt: TGTGCCAGCAGCAAATTGGGGCAGCCGGGACTTACCTACGAGCAGTACTTC
CDR3aa: CASSKLGQPGLTYEQYF

abundance: .
j_gene: TRBJ2-7
v_gene: TRBV11-2
d_gene: .
CDR3nt: TGTGCCAGCAGCTTAGGAACAGGTTACGAGCAGTACTTC
CDR3aa: CASSLGTGYEQYF

abundance: .
j_gene: TRBJ2-7
v_gene: TRBV28
d_gene: TRBD1
CDR3nt: TGTGCCAGCAGTCCAACAGGGGGCGGCTCCTACGAGCAGTACTTC
CDR3aa: CASSPTGGGSYEQYF

abundance: .
j_gene: TRBJ2-2
v_gene: TRBV11-3
d_gene: .
CDR3nt: TGTGCCAGCAGCTCAAGGACAGACACCGGGGAGCTGTTTTTT
CDR3aa: CASSSRTDTGELFF

abundance: .
j_gene: TRBJ1-4
v_gene: TRBV29-1
d_gene: .
CDR3nt: TGCAGCGTTGGTCAGGGATCGGGAAAACTGTTTTTT
CDR3aa: CSVGQGSGKLFF

abundance: .
j_gene: TRBJ2-7
v_gene: TRBV28
d_gene: .
CDR3nt: TGTGCCAGCAGTTCTGGTCTGGGGGTGTTCTTCTACGAGCAGTACTTC
CDR3aa: CASSSGLGVFFYEQYF

abundance: .
j_gene: TRBJ2-7
v_gene: TRBV6-6
d_gene: TRBD1
CDR3nt: TGTGCCAGCAGGGGGGGAGGGACAGGGGAGGACGAGCAGTACTTC
CDR3aa: CASRGGGTGEDEQYF

abundance: .
j_gene: TRBJ2-1
v_gene: TRBV27
d_gene: .
CDR3nt: TGTGCCAGCAGTTTGGAGGTGAGGGGGAATGAGCAGTTCTTC
CDR3aa: CASSLEVRGNEQFF

abundance: .
j_gene: TRBJ2-5
v_gene: TRBV6-5
d_gene: .
CDR3nt: TGTGCCAGCAGTTACTCGAGCCATCCGGGAGAGACCCAGTACTTC
CDR3aa: CASSYSSHPGETQYF

abundance: .
j_gene: TRBJ2-5
v_gene: TRBV30
d_gene: .
CDR3nt: TGTGCCTGGAGGGGTTACGGGACACCCGCGGGGGAGACCCAGTACTTC
CDR3aa: CAWRGYGTPAGETQYF

abundance: .
j_gene: TRBJ2-5
v_gene: TRBV6-5
d_gene: .
CDR3nt: TGTGCCAGTACAGGACCTAAAGAGACCCAGTACTTC
CDR3aa: CASTGPKETQYF

abundance: .
j_gene: TRBJ1-2
v_gene: TRBV7-9
d_gene: TRBD1
CDR3nt: TGTGCCAGCAGTTATTCGACAGGGGTCTATGGCTACACCTTC
CDR3aa: CASSYSTGVYGYTF

abundance: .
j_gene: TRBJ1-5
v_gene: TRBV11-2
d_gene: .
CDR3nt: TGTGCCAGCAGCTTAGATGAAGGTTTCAATCAGCCCCAGCATTTT
CDR3aa: CASSLDEGFNQPQHF

abundance: .
j_gene: TRBJ2-1
v_gene: TRBV6-6
d_gene: TRBD2
CDR3nt: TGTGCCAGCAGTGCGGGACTAGCGAATGAGCAGTTCTTC
CDR3aa: CASSAGLANEQFF

abundance: .
j_gene: TRBJ2-1
v_gene: TRBV6-6
d_gene: TRBD2
CDR3nt: TGTGCCAGCACTCCCCCGGGGGGGAGCGACAATGAGCAGTTCTTC
CDR3aa: CASTPPGGSDNEQFF

abundance: .
j_gene: TRBJ2-5
v_gene: TRBV30
d_gene: .
CDR3nt: TGTGCCTGGAGTAGGGGGGGCCAAGAGACCCAGTACTTC
CDR3aa: CAWSRGGQETQYF

abundance: .
j_gene: TRBJ2-7
v_gene: TRBV28
d_gene: .
CDR3nt: TGTGCCACCAAATCCGGGACATCCGACTCCTACGAGCAGTACTTC
CDR3aa: CATKSGTSDSYEQYF

abundance: once
j_gene: TRBJ1-1
v_gene: TRBV18
d_gene: TRBD1
CDR3nt: TGTGCCAGCTCACCACAGGGGGCGCGGGACACTGAAGCTTTCTTT
CDR3aa: CASSPQGARDTEAFF

abundance: .
j_gene: TRBJ2-5
v_gene: TRBV19
d_gene: .
CDR3nt: TGTGCCAGTAGTATTGGGGGTGGGGAGACCCAGTACTTC
CDR3aa: CASSIGGGETQYF

abundance: .
j_gene: TRBJ2-1
v_gene: TRBV18
d_gene: .
CDR3nt: TGTGCCAGCGCGATCGGGGTTCTGCCCTACAATGAGCAGTTCTTC
CDR3aa: CASAIGVLPYNEQFF